The 25 T cell receptor beta chains below were found in one sample sequenced in a study of T-cell reconstitution after alpha-beta-depleted transplantation in children. Molecular barcoding with unique molecular identifiers was used for the TCRbeta library. MiXCR, applied by TCRdb to the PCR reads, yields one record per CDR3 protein. The repertoire holds over 100,000 distinct CDR3 sequences, with approximately 8% as singletons. The sequences come from PBMCs, collected before TCRalphabeta/CD19-depleted stem cell transplant. These receptors were collected from a boy between 2 and 15 years old with acute lymphoblastic leukemia, due to receive a stem cell transplant.

The table lists this clonotype with many counts. This chain links TRBV11-2 with TRBJ2-1, with TRBD1 as a possible D gene (5 bases). With 2 bases removed from V and 7 bases from J, the gap between germline ends came to 15 bases. The CDR3 has 15 residues. Germline V gives CDR1 SGHAT, CDR2 FQNNGV. This chain's CDR3 is CASSLFRTLSNEQFF. The CDR3 DNA is TGTGCCAGCAGCTTATTCAGGACATTGTCGAATGAGCAGTTCTTC.

This clonotype appeared many times. J is TRBJ2-3 and V is TRBV12-3 or TRBV12-4; D unclear. V was cut by 9 bases and J by 0 bases, with 10 bases left in between. The CDR3 is 13 amino acids. The CDR3 reads CASTRSSTDTQYF. The CDR3 DNA is TGTGCCAGTACGCGCTCTAGCACAGATACGCAGTATTTT.

A few counts support this clonotype. The chain is built from TRBV9 and TRBJ2-1; D may be TRBD1 or TRBD2 (6 bases each). The CDR3 has 16 amino acids. Deletions cut 4 bases from V and 2 bases from J, with 16 bases between. Germline V gene sequence: CDR1 SGDLS, CDR2 YYNGEE. CDR3 sequence reads: CASSSGAGTTYNEQFF. CDR3 bases: TGTGCCAGCAGCTCGGGGGCAGGGACAACCTACAATGAGCAGTTCTTC.

The genes are TRBV20-1 and TRBJ2-2; 9 positions match TRBD2. Per germline, CDR1 DFQATT and CDR2 SNEGSKA (reference sequence). V trimming: 3 bases; J trimming: 1 base; junction bases outside the gene matches: 6. The CDR3 has 16 residues. The CDR3, as DNA: TGCAGTGCTAGCCGTAGCGGGGGCCAGAACACCGGGGAGCTGTTTTTT. Translated, it gives CSASRSGGQNTGELFF.

In its sample, this clonotype was seen many times. This chain links TRBV9 with TRBJ2-7; 8 nucleotides align to TRBD1. V lost 2 bases, J lost 2 bases, and 3 bases stayed unmatched. Germline V gene data show CDR1 as SGDLS and CDR2 as YYNGEE. This CDR3 comprises 14 residues. The CDR3: CASSVGQGTYEQYF. CDR3 bases: TGTGCCAGCAGCGTCGGACAGGGAACCTACGAGCAGTACTTC.

This clonotype is classed as medium-sized. The V gene is TRBV3-1, the J gene TRBJ2-2; 9 nucleotides align to TRBD1. The CDR3 spans 16 residues. J lost 4 bases, V lost 3 bases, and 6 bases had no gene match. Germline values: CDR1 LGHDT, CDR2 YNNKEL (reference sequence). CDR3 in DNA: TGTGCCAGCAGCCAGAACAGGGGGCGAGGCACCGGGGAGCTGTTTTTT. Translating gives CASSQNRGRGTGELFF.

This clonotype was counted a few times. The chain has TRBV11-2 and TRBJ2-7; D may be TRBD1 or TRBD2 (6 bases each). The V end lost 4 bases, the J end lost 5 bases, and 9 bases lay between the germline ends. The CDR3 is made up of 12 amino acids. Per germline, CDR1 SGHAT and CDR2 FQNNGV. The CDR3 here is CASSSGGHEQYF. The CDR3 DNA is TGTGCCAGCAGCTCCGGGGGCCACGAGCAGTACTTC.

The chain couples TRBV6-2 or TRBV6-3 to TRBJ2-3, with a weak D call TRBD2 (5 bases). CDR3 size: 18 residues. Trimming left V 6 bases short and J 0 bases short, with 22 bases between. Germline V lookup: CDR1 MNHEY, CDR2 SVGEGT. CDR3 bases: TGTGCCAGCAGACTATATACCGGAGCGGATACTAGCACAGATACGCAGTATTTT. Protein: CASRLYTGADTSTDTQYF.

This clonotype has just a few counts. V gene TRBV7-6 combines with J gene TRBJ2-7, with 9 bases that match TRBD1. CDR3 length: 18 residues. Unmatched junction bases numbered 14, after V lost 0 bases and J lost 5 bases. Germline CDR1 is SGHVS and CDR2 is FNYEAQ. The CDR3 loop is CASSLAGLTGGKPNEQYF. The DNA for the CDR3 is TGTGCCAGCAGCTTAGCGGGTCTAACAGGGGGCAAGCCAAACGAGCAGTACTTC.

The rearrangement links TRBV20-1 to TRBJ2-7; D not certain. The germline V gene has CDR1 DFQATT and CDR2 SNEGSKA (reference sequence). Trimming took 4 bases from V and 0 from J, leaving 7 bases between them. The CDR3 length is 12 residues. The chain's CDR3 is CSANWDSYEQYF. The CDR3 nucleotides are TGCAGTGCTAACTGGGACTCCTACGAGCAGTACTTC.

This clonotype turned up a few times. The CDR3 region has the DNA TGTGCCAGCAGCTTGGTTCCCGGACACACTGCAACTAATGAAAAACTGTTTTTT. It specifies CASSLVPGHTATNEKLFF. The chain links TRBV5-5 to TRBJ1-4; a weak D match, TRBD1 (5 bases). Trimming cost V 0 bases and J 0 bases, with 15 bases left between them. The CDR3 has 18 residues. Germline CDR1 reads SGHKS; CDR2 reads YYEKEE (reference sequence).

This clonotype was seen many times. CDR3 loop: CASSLLLYNYGYTF. The CDR3 DNA is TGCGCCAGCAGCCTACTCCTCTATAACTATGGCTACACCTTC. V usage is TRBV5-1 and J usage is TRBJ1-2; D is unclear. Germline loops: CDR1 SGHRS, CDR2 YFSETQ. This CDR3 comprises 14 residues. V lost 4 bases and J 1 base, leaving 11 bases between the germline ends.

The chain combines TRBV20-1 with TRBJ1-6; tentative D call: TRBD1 (5 bases). With 6 bases removed from V and 7 bases from J, the gap between germline ends came to 13 bases. The CDR3 is made up of 13 amino acids. Looked up from germline, CDR1 is DFQATT and CDR2 is SNEGSKA (reference sequence). The CDR3 coding sequence is TGCAGTGCCCGGGGGACGATCAATTCACCCCTCCACTTT. Protein: CSARGTINSPLHF.

A word on this clonotype: One base away lies a much larger clone, so this may be a sequencing read error. This CDR3 is missing its conserved last phenylalanine or tryptophan, likely due to a read error. The gene calls are TRBV29-1 and TRBJ1-1; D is unclear. The V gene lost 5 bases and the J gene lost 4 bases, with 11 bases spanning the gap. The CDR3 is 12 amino acids. CDR1 is SQVTM and CDR2 is ANQGSEA in the germline V gene. The CDR3: CSVFKGGTEAFL. The CDR3 DNA reads as TGCAGCGTTTTTAAGGGTGGCACTGAAGCTTTCCTT.

This sequence joins TRBV20-1 and TRBJ1-2; 7 nucleotides match TRBD1. With V trimmed by 3 bases and J by 8 bases, 6 bases remained unmatched. The CDR3 is 12 amino acids. Germline CDR1 is DFQATT and CDR2 is SNEGSKA (reference sequence). The CDR3 DNA is TGCAGTGCTAGGTCGGCAGGGGGAGGCTACACCTTC. Its protein is CSARSAGGGYTF.

The chain carries TRBV4-3 and TRBJ2-2; D might be TRBD1 or TRBD2, each matching 6 bases. The V end was cut by 5 bases, the J end by 4 bases, with 11 bases between. Germline V gene sequence: CDR1 LGHNA, CDR2 YSLEER. The CDR3 extends over 14 amino acids. The CDR3 sequence: CASSYGGGTGELFF. In nucleotides, the CDR3 is TGCGCCAGCAGCTATGGAGGGGGCACCGGGGAGCTGTTTTTT.

The chain employs TRBV2 and TRBJ2-1, with TRBD2 matching over 7 bases. The CDR3 is 13 residues long. V trimming: 7 bases; J trimming: 5 bases; junction bases outside the gene matches: 5. Germline CDR1 reads SNHLY; CDR2 reads FYNNEI. CDR3 sequence (DNA): TGTGCCAGCATAGAGGGAGGGAACAATGAGCAGTTCTTC. This sequence encodes CASIEGGNNEQFF.

This clonotype was seen many times. This chain uses TRBV25-1 with TRBJ2-3, with D perhaps matching TRBD2 (6 bases). Per the germline V gene, CDR1 is MGHDK and CDR2 is SYGVNS. The germline V and J ends were trimmed by 5 bases and 4 bases, with 22 bases remaining between them. The CDR3 extends over 17 amino acids. CDR3 nucleotide sequence: TGTGCCAGCAGTTCCCAACTAGCTCCCTTGGGAGCAGATACGCAGTATTTT. Its translation: CASSSQLAPLGADTQYF.

Many counts were recorded for this clonotype. J is TRBJ1-2 and V is TRBV7-9; D remains ambiguous. This CDR3 has 15 residues. Trimming shortened V by 0 bases and J by 3 bases, and 11 bases separated the two germline ends. Per germline, CDR1 SEHNR and CDR2 FQNEAQ (reference sequence). CDR3 coding DNA: TGTGCCAGCAGCTTAGCGGGCCTATCTGACTATGGCTACACCTTC. Protein product: CASSLAGLSDYGYTF.

The gene calls are TRBV20-1 and TRBJ2-5; TRBD2 might be the D (6 bases). V was clipped by 2 bases and J by 4 bases, with 20 bases between them. Per germline, CDR1 DFQATT and CDR2 SNEGSKA (reference sequence). CDR3 length: 16 amino acids. CDR3 sequence: CSARPKRVVLGETQYF. The CDR3 DNA is TGCAGTGCTAGACCCAAGCGGGTCGTCCTCGGAGAGACCCAGTACTTC.

The sample holds a few counts of this clonotype. This chain connects TRBV7-2 to TRBJ2-7, with TRBD2 matching over 10 bases. Looked up from germline, CDR1 is SGHTA and CDR2 is FQGNSA. V lost 4 bases and J lost 2; bases outside the gene matches: 11. CDR3 size: 17 residues. CDR3 nucleotides: TGTGCCAGCAGCTGGACCTCTAGCGGGGGCTTTACCTACGAGCAGTACTTC. It codes for CASSWTSSGGFTYEQYF.

Ten or more counts support this clonotype. CDR3 DNA sequence: TGTGCCAGCAGCGTAGCGGAAAACGGGGACGAGGGAGGGGGAGATACGCAGTATTTT. Translation: CASSVAENGDEGGGDTQYF. The chain uses TRBV9 and TRBJ2-3, with D perhaps TRBD2 (7 bases). The CDR3 sequence is 19 residues long. From germline, CDR1 is SGDLS and CDR2 YYNGEE. Trimming cost V 0 bases and J 5 bases, with 25 bases left between them.

The sample holds many counts of this clonotype. This chain connects TRBV5-1 to TRBJ1-1; 7 bases align to TRBD1. This CDR3 has 16 residues. Trimming removed 0 bases from V and 0 bases from J; junction bases left unmatched: 5. Germline V lookup: CDR1 SGHRS, CDR2 YFSETQ. The CDR3 region has the DNA TGCGCCAGCAGCTTGGGGACAGGCCTAATGAACACTGAAGCTTTCTTT. Residues: CASSLGTGLMNTEAFF.

This clonotype was seen repeatedly, ten times or more. The genes are TRBV10-3 and TRBJ2-2; D gene ambiguous. Per the germline V gene, CDR1 is ENHRY and CDR2 is SYGVKD. V lost 6 bases and J 1 base, leaving 0 bases between the germline ends. The length of the CDR3 is 11 residues. This CDR3 is CAIRNTGELFF. CDR3 sequence (DNA): TGTGCCATCAGGAACACCGGGGAGCTGTTTTTT.

The V gene is TRBV7-9, the J gene TRBJ1-1; D call uncertain. The CDR3 is 13 amino acids. The V gene's germline CDR1 is SEHNR and CDR2 FQNEAQ (reference sequence). The V gene lost 5 bases and the J gene lost 1 base, with 8 bases spanning the gap. The CDR3: CASSLLGNTEAFF. Written as DNA, the CDR3 is TGTGCCAGCAGCCTATTAGGGAACACTGAAGCTTTCTTT. The variable domain in full, completed from reference TRBV7-9 and TRBJ1-1, reads DTGVSQNPRHKITKRGQNVTFRCDPISEHNRLYWYRQTLGQGPEFLTYFQNEAQLEKSRLLSDRFSAERPKGSFSTLEIQRTEQGDSAMYLCASSLLGNTEAFFGQGTRLTVV.